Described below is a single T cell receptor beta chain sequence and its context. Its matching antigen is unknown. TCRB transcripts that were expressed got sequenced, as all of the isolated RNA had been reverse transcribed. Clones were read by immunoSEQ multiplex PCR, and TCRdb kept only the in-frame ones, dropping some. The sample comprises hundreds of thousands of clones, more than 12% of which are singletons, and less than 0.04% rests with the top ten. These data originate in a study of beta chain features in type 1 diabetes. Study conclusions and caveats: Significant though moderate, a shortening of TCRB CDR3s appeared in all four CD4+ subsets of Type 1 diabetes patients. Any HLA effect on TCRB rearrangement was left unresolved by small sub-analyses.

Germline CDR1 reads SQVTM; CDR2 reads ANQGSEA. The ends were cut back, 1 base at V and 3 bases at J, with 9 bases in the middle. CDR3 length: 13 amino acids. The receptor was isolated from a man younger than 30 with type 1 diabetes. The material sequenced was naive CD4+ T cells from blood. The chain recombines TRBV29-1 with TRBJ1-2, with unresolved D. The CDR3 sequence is CSVEGYLDYGYTF. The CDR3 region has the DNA TGCAGCGTTGAAGGGTATCTCGACTATGGCTACACCTTC.